These T cell receptor beta chains were read from a single sample in a study of persistence of HIV-infected CD4 T cells. No cognate antigen is known for these TCRs. Assay used: immunoSEQ multiplex PCR; TCRdb lists only in-frame clones, some missing. The sample includes 40,000 to 55,000 clones, around 89% of them seen just once. Sample: CD4+ T cells sorted from PBMCs after 18-hour stimulation, taken from a patient who received antiretroviral therapy. Receptor source: an adult woman with HIV who was CMV-seropositive. Each CDR3 is given with its conserved first and last residue. The D gene is left open where the match is weak. Rows give clone size only sometimes, using once, few, many, or a class for an expanded clone.

D gene: -; V gene: TRBV5-4; clone size: -; J gene: TRBJ2-2; CDR3 DNA: TGTGCCAGCAGCTTGGGGGCTTTGAACACCGGGGAGCTGTTTTTT; CDR3 protein: CASSLGALNTGELFF
D gene: TRBD2; V gene: TRBV19; clone size: -; J gene: TRBJ2-5; CDR3 DNA: TGTGCCAGTAGTTTAGCGGGGATCCAAGAGACCCAGTACTTC; CDR3 protein: CASSLAGIQETQYF
D gene: -; V gene: TRBV2; clone size: few; J gene: TRBJ1-1; CDR3 DNA: TGTGCCAGCAGTGGATTTGTTGAAGCTTTCTTT; CDR3 protein: CASSGFVEAFF
D gene: TRBD1; V gene: TRBV3-1/TRBV3-2; clone size: -; J gene: TRBJ1-2; CDR3 DNA: TGTGCCAGCAGCCGTACTACGACAGGGTCGGGTGGCTACACCTTC; CDR3 protein: CASSRTTTGSGGYTF
D gene: -; V gene: TRBV5-1; clone size: -; J gene: TRBJ1-5; CDR3 DNA: TGCGCCAGCAGACCCACGGGGGCGAATCAGCCCCAGCATTTT; CDR3 protein: CASRPTGANQPQHF
D gene: -; V gene: TRBV5-1; clone size: -; J gene: TRBJ1-6; CDR3 DNA: TGCGCCAGCAGCCCAGGACAGCCTAATTCACCCCTCCACTTT; CDR3 protein: CASSPGQPNSPLHF
D gene: TRBD2; V gene: TRBV27; clone size: -; J gene: TRBJ2-3; CDR3 DNA: TGTGCCAGCAGTCTCCGGACTAGCGGCACAGATACGCAGTATTTT; CDR3 protein: CASSLRTSGTDTQYF
D gene: TRBD2; V gene: TRBV10-3; clone size: -; J gene: TRBJ2-2; CDR3 DNA: TGTGCCATCAGTGACCGAGGGAGGGGATCCACCGGGGAGCTGTTTTTT; CDR3 protein: CAISDRGRGSTGELFF
D gene: TRBD1; V gene: TRBV24-1; clone size: -; J gene: TRBJ1-1; CDR3 DNA: TGTGCCACCAGTAGATCGACAGGGCAGAACACTGAAGCTTTCTTT; CDR3 protein: CATSRSTGQNTEAFF
D gene: -; V gene: TRBV19; clone size: -; J gene: TRBJ1-4; CDR3 DNA: TGTGCCAGTAGTATCCAGTCGGGAAAACTGTTTTTT; CDR3 protein: CASSIQSGKLFF
D gene: TRBD1; V gene: TRBV5-6; clone size: -; J gene: TRBJ2-3; CDR3 DNA: TGTGCCAGCAGCTGGACAGGCCCGTCCACAGATACGCAGTATTTT; CDR3 protein: CASSWTGPSTDTQYF
D gene: -; V gene: TRBV7-6; clone size: -; J gene: TRBJ1-3; CDR3 DNA: TGTGCCAGCAGCCACAGGTCTGGAAACACCATATATTTT; CDR3 protein: CASSHRSGNTIYF
D gene: -; V gene: TRBV19; clone size: -; J gene: TRBJ1-4; CDR3 DNA: TGTGCCAGTAGTATAAAAAGGTTGGCTTCTAATGAAAAACTGTTTTTT; CDR3 protein: CASSIKRLASNEKLFF
D gene: TRBD1; V gene: TRBV5-5; clone size: -; J gene: TRBJ1-1; CDR3 DNA: TGTGCCAGCAGCTTGGAAGGGGGCTGGGGGAACACTGAAGCTTTCTTT; CDR3 protein: CASSLEGGWGNTEAFF
D gene: -; V gene: TRBV14; clone size: -; J gene: TRBJ2-1; CDR3 DNA: TGTGCCAGCAGCCAAGATGCTTTGAGGGGTAATGAGCAGTTCTTC; CDR3 protein: CASSQDALRGNEQFF
D gene: -; V gene: TRBV15; clone size: -; J gene: TRBJ1-3; CDR3 DNA: TGTGCCACCAGCAGAGGCGACACGATGGTCTCTGGAAACACCATATATTTT; CDR3 protein: CATSRGDTMVSGNTIYF
D gene: TRBD1; V gene: TRBV29-1; clone size: once; J gene: TRBJ2-3; CDR3 DNA: TGCAGCGTTCGGCAGGGGGGCACAGATACGCAGTATTTT; CDR3 protein: CSVRQGGTDTQYF
D gene: -; V gene: TRBV7-2; clone size: few; J gene: TRBJ1-1; CDR3 DNA: TGTGCCAGCAGCAAGAACTTGAACACTGAAGCTTTCTTT; CDR3 protein: CASSKNLNTEAFF
D gene: -; V gene: TRBV20-1; clone size: -; J gene: TRBJ1-2; CDR3 DNA: TGCAGTGCGGAGGGGGGGGTAGGCTACACCTTC; CDR3 protein: CSAEGGVGYTF
D gene: -; V gene: TRBV28; clone size: -; J gene: TRBJ1-4; CDR3 DNA: TGTGCCAGCAGCCAGGGTTCTCGGAATGAAAAACTGTTTTTT; CDR3 protein: CASSQGSRNEKLFF
D gene: -; V gene: TRBV6-5; clone size: -; J gene: TRBJ2-7; CDR3 DNA: TGTGCCAGCAGCCTCAGACAGGTTTCCTACGAGCAGTACTTC; CDR3 protein: CASSLRQVSYEQYF
D gene: -; V gene: TRBV19; clone size: -; J gene: TRBJ1-5; CDR3 DNA: TGTGCCAGTAGTTTCCTCGGAGGGAATGTCAATCAGCCCCAGCATTTT; CDR3 protein: CASSFLGGNVNQPQHF
D gene: TRBD1; V gene: TRBV27; clone size: -; J gene: TRBJ2-1; CDR3 DNA: TGTGCCAGCAAGAGGGGGCTCTCCTACAATGAGCAGTTCTTC; CDR3 protein: CASKRGLSYNEQFF
D gene: -; V gene: TRBV5-1; clone size: -; J gene: TRBJ1-6; CDR3 DNA: TGCGCCAGCAGCTGGGCTGGGGCAGGGAACGAAAATTCACCCCTCCACTTT; CDR3 protein: CASSWAGAGNENSPLHF
D gene: -; V gene: TRBV9; clone size: -; J gene: TRBJ1-3; CDR3 DNA: TGTGCCAGCAGCGTAGAATGGCAGTCTGGAAACACCATATATTTT; CDR3 protein: CASSVEWQSGNTIYF
D gene: TRBD2; V gene: TRBV5-1; clone size: -; J gene: TRBJ2-2; CDR3 DNA: TGCGCCAGCAGCCCCGGGGGGGCCAGCGGGGAGCTGTTTTTT; CDR3 protein: CASSPGGASGELFF
D gene: -; V gene: TRBV5-6; clone size: -; J gene: TRBJ2-7; CDR3 DNA: TGTGCCAGCAGCTTGGTGGGACGCCAGACCTACGAGCAGTACTTC; CDR3 protein: CASSLVGRQTYEQYF
D gene: -; V gene: TRBV6-1; clone size: -; J gene: TRBJ1-4; CDR3 DNA: TGTGCCAGCAGTGGGGGGGGGACGATAGCATTTGAAAAACTGTTTTTT; CDR3 protein: CASSGGGTIAFEKLFF
D gene: TRBD2; V gene: TRBV5-8; clone size: -; J gene: TRBJ2-3; CDR3 DNA: TGTGCCAGCGGAATAGCGGGCAGCACAGATACGCAGTATTTT; CDR3 protein: CASGIAGSTDTQYF
D gene: TRBD1; V gene: TRBV6-2/TRBV6-3; clone size: few; J gene: TRBJ2-1; CDR3 DNA: TGTGCCAGCACCCCCGCCAGGGACAGTTACAATGAGCAGTTCTTC; CDR3 protein: CASTPARDSYNEQFF
D gene: -; V gene: TRBV9; clone size: -; J gene: TRBJ2-7; CDR3 DNA: TGTGCCAGCAGCGTAGCTACGGGCTACGAGCAGTACTTC; CDR3 protein: CASSVATGYEQYF
D gene: -; V gene: TRBV6-5; clone size: -; J gene: TRBJ1-5; CDR3 DNA: TGTGCCAGCAGTCGCACAGGGAGGAATCAGCCCCAGCATTTT; CDR3 protein: CASSRTGRNQPQHF
D gene: -; V gene: TRBV18; clone size: -; J gene: TRBJ2-5; CDR3 DNA: TGTGCCAGCTCACTTCGGGGTGAAGAGACCCAGTACTTC; CDR3 protein: CASSLRGEETQYF
D gene: TRBD1; V gene: TRBV19; clone size: -; J gene: TRBJ2-2; CDR3 DNA: TGTGCCAGTAGGCAGACAGGGAGAAGAACCGGGGAGCTGTTTTTT; CDR3 protein: CASRQTGRRTGELFF
D gene: -; V gene: TRBV19; clone size: -; J gene: TRBJ1-2; CDR3 DNA: TGTGCCAGTAGCCTAGGGAGCGAAGGTCTCTATGGCTACACCTTC; CDR3 protein: CASSLGSEGLYGYTF
D gene: -; V gene: TRBV3-1/TRBV3-2; clone size: once; J gene: TRBJ1-5; CDR3 DNA: TGTGCCAGCAGCCAAGCAGGGTCGAATCAGCCCCAGCATTTT; CDR3 protein: CASSQAGSNQPQHF
D gene: -; V gene: TRBV7-3; clone size: -; J gene: TRBJ1-3; CDR3 DNA: TGTGCCAGCAGCTTGACGGGTAACCCTACCTTTGGAAACACCATATATTTT; CDR3 protein: CASSLTGNPTFGNTIYF
D gene: -; V gene: TRBV30; clone size: -; J gene: TRBJ1-1; CDR3 DNA: TGTGCCTGGAGGCAGGGGATGATCACTGAAGCTTTCTTT; CDR3 protein: CAWRQGMITEAFF
D gene: -; V gene: TRBV25-1; clone size: -; J gene: TRBJ1-4; CDR3 DNA: TGTGCCAGCAGTGAATACGGGACGGTTGAAAAACTGTTTTTT; CDR3 protein: CASSEYGTVEKLFF
D gene: TRBD2; V gene: TRBV11-3; clone size: -; J gene: TRBJ2-2; CDR3 DNA: TGTGCCAGCAGCCTGAGCGGGGGGGCGACCGGGGAGCTGTTTTTT; CDR3 protein: CASSLSGGATGELFF
D gene: TRBD2; V gene: TRBV30; clone size: -; J gene: TRBJ2-5; CDR3 DNA: TGTGCCTGGGGGCCTAAGGGGGTAGCGGGGCAAGAGACCCAGTACTTC; CDR3 protein: CAWGPKGVAGQETQYF
D gene: TRBD1; V gene: TRBV7-9; clone size: -; J gene: TRBJ1-6; CDR3 DNA: TGTGCCAGCAGCTCGGGACAGGAAAATTCACCCCTCCACTTT; CDR3 protein: CASSSGQENSPLHF
D gene: TRBD2; V gene: TRBV11-3; clone size: -; J gene: TRBJ2-1; CDR3 DNA: TGTGCCAGCAGCCCCTCCCGGACTAGCGGGGGGTTTGAGCAGTTCTTC; CDR3 protein: CASSPSRTSGGFEQFF
D gene: -; V gene: TRBV5-1; clone size: once; J gene: TRBJ1-1; CDR3 DNA: TGCGCCAGCAGCTTGGCTCAGGGAGGTTTTGTCACTGAAGCTTTCTTT; CDR3 protein: CASSLAQGGFVTEAFF
D gene: -; V gene: TRBV28; clone size: -; J gene: TRBJ2-7; CDR3 DNA: TGTGCCACCGCAGCGGTCTACGAGCAGTACTTC; CDR3 protein: CATAAVYEQYF
D gene: TRBD1; V gene: TRBV25-1; clone size: -; J gene: TRBJ2-3; CDR3 DNA: TGTGCCAGCAGTGAGCTGGGACAGGGGGCCACAGATACGCAGTATTTT; CDR3 protein: CASSELGQGATDTQYF
D gene: TRBD1; V gene: TRBV9; clone size: -; J gene: TRBJ1-4; CDR3 DNA: TGTGCCAGCAGCCCCCGACAGGGGGCAACTAATGAAAAACTGTTTTTT; CDR3 protein: CASSPRQGATNEKLFF
D gene: -; V gene: TRBV19; clone size: -; J gene: TRBJ1-5; CDR3 DNA: TGTGCCAGTAGCACGCTGGGGGAGGGCAATCAGCCCCAGCATTTT; CDR3 protein: CASSTLGEGNQPQHF
D gene: -; V gene: TRBV5-8; clone size: once; J gene: TRBJ2-5; CDR3 DNA: TGTGCCAGCAGCTTGACCCCCCTCCAAGAGACCCAGTACTTC; CDR3 protein: CASSLTPLQETQYF
D gene: TRBD2; V gene: TRBV13; clone size: once; J gene: TRBJ2-5; CDR3 DNA: TGTGCCAGCAGCGGCTCGGGGGGAAGTATCGGAGAGACCCAGTACTTC; CDR3 protein: CASSGSGGSIGETQYF
D gene: TRBD2; V gene: TRBV4-1; clone size: -; J gene: TRBJ2-1; CDR3 DNA: TGCGCCAGCAGCCAAGATCGGCGGGCTAGCGGGAGCTCCTACAATGAGCAGTTCTTC; CDR3 protein: CASSQDRRASGSSYNEQFF
D gene: -; V gene: TRBV10-1; clone size: once; J gene: TRBJ1-1; CDR3 DNA: TGCGCCAGCTCAAGAGACAGCCTTGAAGCTTTCTTT; CDR3 protein: CASSRDSLEAFF
D gene: -; V gene: TRBV5-1; clone size: -; J gene: TRBJ2-3; CDR3 DNA: TGCGCCAGCAGCCCGGGCGGGTATATAGATACGCAGTATTTT; CDR3 protein: CASSPGGYIDTQYF
D gene: TRBD1; V gene: TRBV7-9; clone size: -; J gene: TRBJ1-4; CDR3 DNA: TGTGCCAGCAGCACACAGGGGGTAGGGACTAATGAAAAACTGTTTTTT; CDR3 protein: CASSTQGVGTNEKLFF
D gene: -; V gene: TRBV2; clone size: -; J gene: TRBJ2-5; CDR3 DNA: TGTGCCGGAATGACAGGGGAGGGAGAGACCCAGTACTTC; CDR3 protein: CAGMTGEGETQYF
D gene: -; V gene: TRBV19; clone size: -; J gene: TRBJ1-4; CDR3 DNA: TGTGCCAGTCGAATGAGGGACGGAAATGAAAAACTGTTTTTT; CDR3 protein: CASRMRDGNEKLFF
D gene: TRBD2; V gene: TRBV11-3; clone size: -; J gene: TRBJ2-2; CDR3 DNA: TGTGCCAGCAGCTTTGAGGGGACTAGGGAGCTGTTTTTT; CDR3 protein: CASSFEGTRELFF
D gene: TRBD2; V gene: TRBV30; clone size: -; J gene: TRBJ2-7; CDR3 DNA: TGTGCCTGGGGACTAGCGGGGGGTAACTACGAGCAGTACTTC; CDR3 protein: CAWGLAGGNYEQYF
D gene: -; V gene: TRBV6-5; clone size: -; J gene: TRBJ1-1; CDR3 DNA: TGTGCCAGCAGTTATATTAATGGCGGCACTGAAGCTTTCTTT; CDR3 protein: CASSYINGGTEAFF
D gene: -; V gene: TRBV2; clone size: few; J gene: TRBJ1-5; CDR3 DNA: TGTGCCAGCGATAGGGGCGGCAATCAGCCCCAGCATTTT; CDR3 protein: CASDRGGNQPQHF